A selection of T cell receptor beta chains follows, all from one sample in a study of cytomegalovirus exposure and HLA in healthy donors. Clones were sequenced by immunoSEQ multiplex PCR, and TCRdb holds only the in-frame ones, with some missing. The sample table includes about 65,000 clones. Sequencing was done on a sample of PBMCs. Receptors were obtained from a boy aged 5 to 17 in good health and CMV-seronegative. Both conserved end residues are part of each CDR3.

V: TRBV6-1
J: TRBJ2-6
CDR3: CASSASRGGSGANVLTF

V: TRBV5-5
J: TRBJ2-1
CDR3: CASSLGLAGMEGDEQFF

V: TRBV30
J: TRBJ2-1
CDR3: CAWSLLGAEQFF

V: TRBV7-9
J: TRBJ2-5
CDR3: CASSSQGQGWYETQYF

V: TRBV2
J: TRBJ2-5
CDR3: CASRRGAGGPQETQYF

V: TRBV6-5
J: TRBJ1-6
CDR3: CASSYRGSPLHF

V: TRBV18
J: TRBJ1-1
CDR3: CASAPGGDTEAFF

V: TRBV9
J: TRBJ2-5
CDR3: CASSVGRVGGEETQYF

V: TRBV19
J: TRBJ2-3
CDR3: CASSPLTSGRSDTQYF

V: TRBV2
J: TRBJ1-3
CDR3: CASSELQGRASGNTIYF

V: TRBV9
J: TRBJ2-7
CDR3: CASSVGTGGFNEQYF

V: TRBV5-1
J: TRBJ2-1
CDR3: CASTLGPRLDNEQFF